This T cell receptor (beta chain) is from a study of tumor-infiltrating lymphocytes in primary liver carcinoma. DNA and RNA were both co-extracted from about 20-30 mg of bulk tissue that had not been sorted. The CDR3 covers 16 residues. CDR1 is MGHRA and CDR2 is YSYEKL in the germline V gene. To note about this clonotype: Compared with germline, one end of the junction differs, possibly owing to a read error.

TCR beta cDNA was made from 450 to 500 ng total RNA with a constant-region primer. ARM-PCR, slightly modified, supplied the TCR beta libraries through three nested multiplex PCR rounds. Amplification in the first two PCR rounds was performed using TRBV1-TRBV30 forward primers and a C-beta reverse primer for about 10 cycles each. MiXCR was run by TCRdb on the multiplex PCR reads, yielding one entry per CDR3 protein. The data show under 200,000 distinct CDR3 sequences, 85% seen once. The specimen sequenced was tumor tissue from primary liver carcinoma. The TCR sequence derives from a man aged 40-49 years with primary liver carcinoma and hepatitis B virus infection. V usage is TRBV4-1 and J usage is TRBJ1-1; D not resolved. CDR3 protein: CASSQGDTGRDTEAFF. The CDR3 DNA reads TGCGCCAGCAGCCAAGGTGACACGGGAAGAGACACTGAAGCATTCTTT.